Presented here are 29 T cell receptor beta chains from one specimen sequenced in a study of blood T cell repertoires in COVID-19. Profiling relied on immunoSEQ multiplex PCR, and the TCRdb table lists in-frame clones only, not all of them. The sample holds some 180,000 clones, 70% to 85% seen once. Sequencing was done on a sample of PBMCs or T cells enriched from blood (not recorded which). Source of these receptors: a woman between 55 and 75 years old with acute COVID-19.

This clone has more than one count but fewer than ten. The chain joins TRBV19 to TRBJ2-3; 8 bases match TRBD1. In germline, CDR1 is LNHDA, CDR2 SQIVND (reference sequence). This CDR3 comprises 13 residues. V lost 5 bases and J lost 7; bases outside the gene matches: 5. This CDR3 is CASSRTGGYTQYF. In DNA form, the CDR3 reads TGTGCCAGTAGTCGCACAGGGGGATATACGCAGTATTTT.

The chain recombines TRBV24-1 with TRBJ2-3; 8 positions match TRBD1. The CDR3 length is 17 residues. V was clipped by 5 bases and J by 2 bases; unmatched bases: 11. Germline-derived CDR1 and CDR2 are KGHDR and SFDVKD. CDR3 residues: CATSGGQRTGNTDTQYF. DNA for the CDR3: TGTGCCACCAGTGGAGGACAGCGGACAGGGAACACAGATACGCAGTATTTT.

The chain employs TRBV28 and TRBJ1-5, with a tentative D call TRBD1 (5 bases). Germline CDR1 MDHEN, CDR2 SYDVKM. The CDR3 loop spans 16 amino acids. Trimming left V 5 bases short and J 6 bases short, with 20 bases between. The CDR3 loop reads CASSSRAGSVGQPQHF. The CDR3 nucleotides are TGTGCCAGCAGTAGCAGGGCAGGGTCGGTTGGTCAGCCCCAGCATTTT.

The chain employs TRBV11-2 and TRBJ2-7; 8 bases line up with TRBD2. V was clipped by 4 bases and J by 4 bases; unmatched bases: 9. The CDR3 has 15 residues. Germline-derived CDR1 and CDR2 are SGHAT and FQNNGV. In DNA, the CDR3 is TGTGCCAGCAGCTCCCTGCGGGGGGCGCCTTACGAGCAGTACTTC. It specifies CASSSLRGAPYEQYF.

This chain joins TRBV3-1 (or the pseudogene TRBV3-2) and TRBJ2-5; TRBD2 is a possible D gene (6 bases). The V and J ends lost 6 bases and 2 bases respectively, with 16 bases between them. There are 15 residues in the CDR3. Germline assignment: CDR1 LGHDT and CDR2 YNNKEL (reference sequence). CDR3 region: CASRNPGLIQETQYF. The CDR3 DNA sequence: TGTGCCAGCAGAAATCCGGGACTGATACAAGAGACCCAGTACTTC.

This rearrangement joins TRBV7-9 to TRBJ1-2, with D tentatively TRBD1 (6 bases). Germline V lookup: CDR1 SEHNR, CDR2 FQNEAQ (reference sequence). The CDR3 is 13 residues long. V was cut by 6 bases and J by 8 bases, with 16 bases left in between. The CDR3 region is CASRPPTGGGYTF. As DNA, the CDR3 is TGTGCCAGCAGGCCCCCTACGGGGGGCGGCTACACCTTC.

V and J are TRBV7-9 and TRBJ2-1; 8 bases match TRBD2. Unmatched junction bases numbered 2, after V lost 4 bases and J lost 0 bases. This CDR3 has 15 amino acids. Germline lookup yields CDR1 SEHNR and CDR2 FQNEAQ (reference sequence). DNA for the CDR3: TGTGCCAGCAGCTCCGGGACTAGCTCCTACAATGAGCAGTTCTTC. Its translation: CASSSGTSSYNEQFF. Drawing the rest from reference TRBV7-9 and TRBJ2-1, the complete variable domain is DTGVSQNPRHKITKRGQNVTFRCDPISEHNRLYWYRQTLGQGPEFLTYFQNEAQLEKSRLLSDRFSAERPKGSFSTLEIQRTEQGDSAMYLCASSSGTSSYNEQFFGPGTRLTVL.

The V and J genes are TRBV6-2 or TRBV6-3 and TRBJ1-1; the match to TRBD1 covers 7 bases. CDR1 and CDR2 from the germline V gene are MNHEY and SVGEGT. V shed 2 bases, J shed 4 bases, and the junction held 4 bases outside the gene matches. The CDR3 has 14 residues. In DNA, the CDR3 is TGTGCCAGCAGTTACCTGACAGGGAGCACTGAAGCTTTCTTT. Translating it yields CASSYLTGSTEAFF.

This chain links TRBV5-5 with TRBJ2-7; D remains unclear. V was pared by 0 bases and J by 5 bases, with 9 bases between. Germline loops: CDR1 SGHKS, CDR2 YYEKEE (reference sequence). The CDR3 length is 13 residues. The DNA for the CDR3 is TGTGCCAGCAGCTTGGACGGGTCCCACGAGCAGTACGTC. Its protein is CASSLDGSHEQYV.

V usage is TRBV27 and J usage is TRBJ2-1; maybe TRBD2 (5 bases). In germline, CDR1 is MNHEY, CDR2 SMNVEV (reference sequence). V was pared by 6 bases and J by 5 bases, with 14 bases between. This CDR3 contains 14 residues. The chain's CDR3 is CASSRLAPNNEQFF. CDR3 bases: TGTGCCAGCAGCCGCCTAGCCCCTAACAATGAGCAGTTCTTC.

The chain carries TRBV18 and TRBJ2-7; D might be TRBD2 (5 bases). Between the trimmed V and J ends, which lost 4 bases and 0 bases, there was a span of 10 bases. Per germline, CDR1 KGHSH and CDR2 LQKENI. The CDR3 consists of 14 residues. CDR3 sequence reads: CASSQGSDSYEQYF. The CDR3 DNA is TGTGCCAGCTCACAGGGTAGCGACTCCTACGAGCAGTACTTC.

The chain uses TRBV24-1 and TRBJ1-6; 9 bases agree with TRBD1. The CDR3 extends over 13 amino acids. J gave up 8 bases and V 5 bases, and 0 bases lay outside the gene matches. Germline CDR1 reads KGHDR; CDR2 reads SFDVKD. The DNA for the CDR3 is TGTGCCACCAGTGGACAGGGGGATTCACCCCTCCACTTT. Encoded protein: CATSGQGDSPLHF.

V and J are TRBV5-4 and TRBJ2-2; D may be TRBD1 (6 bases). The CDR3 totals 16 residues. Trimming removed 4 bases from V and 4 bases from J, with 17 bases in between. CDR1 and CDR2 (germline): SGHNT, YYREEE (reference sequence). CDR3 loop: CASSPKNGTFTGELFF. Written as DNA, the CDR3 is TGTGCCAGCAGCCCTAAGAATGGGACATTCACCGGGGAGCTGTTTTTT.

The rearrangement uses TRBV7-9 and TRBJ2-5, with D unresolved. The germline V gene has CDR1 SEHNR and CDR2 FQNEAQ (reference sequence). Trimming left V 4 bases short and J 0 bases short, with 15 bases between. This CDR3 region has 16 residues. This CDR3 reads CASSSQTPWYQETQYF. CDR3 nucleotides: TGTGCCAGCAGCTCTCAGACTCCTTGGTACCAAGAGACCCAGTACTTC.

The J gene is TRBJ2-7, the V gene TRBV6-5; tentative D call: TRBD2 (5 bases). Trimming shortened V by 6 bases and J by 0 bases, and 9 bases separated the two germline ends. The CDR3 has 13 amino acids. Germline V lookup: CDR1 MNHEY, CDR2 SVGAGI. DNA for the CDR3: TGTGCCAGCAGGGGTGGGAGCTCCTACGAGCAGTACGTC. It yields the protein CASRGGSSYEQYV.

This sequence joins TRBV19 and TRBJ2-5, with D tentatively TRBD2 (7 bases). The CDR3 sequence is 14 residues long. V lost 3 bases, J lost 4 bases, and 12 bases lay in between. Germline loops: CDR1 LNHDA, CDR2 SQIVND (reference sequence). The CDR3 loop reads CASSMGGAGETQYF. CDR3 in DNA: TGTGCCAGTAGTATGGGGGGGGCAGGAGAGACCCAGTACTTC.

The chain recombines TRBV9 with TRBJ1-1, with 10 bases matching TRBD1. Germline lookup yields CDR1 SGDLS and CDR2 YYNGEE. V was clipped by 2 bases and J by 1 base; unmatched bases: 8. This CDR3 has 17 residues. CDR3 protein: CASSVNRDRGGNTEAFF. As DNA, the CDR3 is TGTGCCAGCAGCGTTAACCGGGACAGGGGAGGGAACACTGAAGCTTTCTTT.

This chain joins TRBV6-4 and TRBJ2-1, with TRBD2 matching 14 bases. This CDR3 is 16 amino acids long. Unmatched junction bases numbered 8, after V lost 4 bases and J lost 9 bases. In germline, CDR1 is MRHNA, CDR2 SNTAGT. The DNA for the CDR3 is TGTGCCAGCAGTGGCAAGACTAGCGGGAGGGCCGGTGAGCAGTTCTTC. Translating it yields CASSGKTSGRAGEQFF.

V and J are TRBV4-3 and TRBJ1-6, with TRBD1 matching over 10 bases. Germline values: CDR1 LGHNA, CDR2 YSLEER. V shed 1 base and J 9 bases; nucleotides not matched to a gene: 3. The CDR3 spans 15 residues. CDR3 protein: CASSQGDRGGSPLHF. CDR3 DNA sequence: TGCGCCAGCAGCCAAGGGGACAGGGGCGGTTCACCCCTCCACTTT.

The chain uses TRBV5-1 and TRBJ1-6, with D uncertain. From germline, CDR1 is SGHRS and CDR2 YFSETQ. CDR3 length: 15 residues. Between the trimmed V and J ends, which lost 0 bases and 7 bases, there was a span of 11 bases. The CDR3 loop reads CASSLALPGNSPLHF. Here the CDR3 DNA reads TGCGCCAGCAGCTTGGCTTTGCCGGGAAATTCACCCCTCCACTTT.

This clone was observed once. This chain links TRBV4-1 with TRBJ2-3; D is unclear. CDR3 length equals 15 residues. Trimming removed 4 bases from V and 0 bases from J, with 11 bases in between. Germline V lookup: CDR1 MGHRA, CDR2 YSYEKL. CDR3 amino acids: CASSRGSPSTDTQYF. In DNA form, the CDR3 reads TGCGCCAGCAGCCGCGGCAGCCCTAGCACAGATACGCAGTATTTT.

The chain links TRBV19 to TRBJ1-2; 7 positions agree with TRBD1. The V gene end was trimmed by 8 bases and the J gene end by 2 bases; junction bases not matched to a gene: 5. Germline lookup yields CDR1 LNHDA and CDR2 SQIVND (reference sequence). This CDR3 has 13 residues. In DNA, the CDR3 is TGTGCCAGTCTACCGGACAGGAACTATGGCTACACCTTC. Amino acids: CASLPDRNYGYTF.

V and J are TRBV28 and TRBJ2-5; 9 bases align to TRBD1. Germline V lookup: CDR1 MDHEN, CDR2 SYDVKM. This CDR3 contains 17 residues. The V gene end was trimmed by 6 bases and the J gene end by 1 base; junction bases not matched to a gene: 12. CDR3 residues: CASRTGGVWGIQETQYF. Written as DNA, the CDR3 is TGTGCCAGCAGGACAGGGGGGGTATGGGGAATCCAAGAGACCCAGTACTTC.

This chain joins TRBV4-3 and TRBJ1-2; D possibly corresponds to TRBD1 (5 bases). Germline V lookup: CDR1 LGHNA, CDR2 YSLEER. V lost 0 bases and J 0 bases, leaving 17 bases between the germline ends. This CDR3 has 18 residues. The CDR3 sequence: CASSQDLRAGQANYGYTF. The CDR3 coding sequence is TGCGCCAGCAGCCAAGACCTTCGGGCAGGGCAAGCTAACTATGGCTACACCTTC.

This clone was counted a few times. The chain couples TRBV27 to TRBJ2-7; TRBD1 aligns across 9 bases. Germline V gene lookup returns CDR1 MNHEY and CDR2 SMNVEV (reference sequence). The CDR3 extends over 14 amino acids. V was pared by 2 bases and J by 5 bases, with 4 bases of the junction left unmatched. CDR3 sequence reads: CASSLRQGGHEQYF. CDR3 in DNA: TGTGCCAGCAGTTTACGACAGGGGGGCCACGAGCAGTACTTC.

This chain uses TRBV3-1 (or the pseudogene TRBV3-2) with TRBJ1-5; D call uncertain. V shed 6 bases and J shed 5 bases, with 17 bases lying between them. Germline lookup yields CDR1 LGHDT and CDR2 YNNKEL (reference sequence). The CDR3 runs to 15 residues. The CDR3 sequence is CASSDVAGPHQPQHF. The CDR3 DNA reads as TGTGCCAGCAGTGACGTAGCGGGTCCCCATCAGCCCCAGCATTTT.

The chain links TRBV5-1 to TRBJ2-3; TRBD2 matches 11 bases. The CDR3 is 16 amino acids. The V gene end was trimmed by 4 bases and the J gene end by 1 base; junction bases not matched to a gene: 5. The germline V gene encodes CDR1 SGHRS and CDR2 YFSETQ. The CDR3 nucleotides are TGCGCCAGCAGCCTAGGGACTAGCGGAGGCACAGATACGCAGTATTTT. This encodes CASSLGTSGGTDTQYF.

The chain carries TRBV7-2 and TRBJ1-2; 7 bases agree with TRBD1. V gave up 5 bases and J gave up 2 bases; unmatched junction bases: 5. This CDR3 is 14 amino acids long. Germline V gene lookup returns CDR1 SGHTA and CDR2 FQGNSA. DNA for the CDR3: TGTGCCAGCAGCCCTGAGACAGGGAACTATGGCTACACCTTC. Translating it yields CASSPETGNYGYTF.

The chain uses TRBV18 and TRBJ1-6; the D is unclear. Germline CDR1 is KGHSH and CDR2 is LQKENI. V was cut by 7 bases and J by 8 bases, with 12 bases left in between. The CDR3 has 13 amino acids. In DNA, the CDR3 is TGTGCCAGCTTATCCAGCGGAGATTCACCCCTCCACTTT. Amino acids: CASLSSGDSPLHF.